What follows are 32 T cell receptor beta chains derived from one specimen sequenced in a study of Ad26.COV2.S vaccination and SARS-CoV-2 variants. TCRdb's table, derived via immunoSEQ multiplex PCR, lists solely in-frame clones and lacks some. The table shows about 440,000 clones, with 90% occurring only once. Treatment described: 15 to 20 received Ad26.COV2.S at low or high dose, single or two shots; 5 received placebo; per-sample allocation not given. Material that was analyzed had been drawn on day 63 after the first vaccine or placebo injection. The sample consisted of peripheral blood, taken in a trial of Ad26.COV2.S vaccine versus placebo. Receptor source: a person aged 18-60 years who received the Ad26.COV2.S COVID-19 vaccine or a placebo.

Worth noting for this clone: One end of the junction does not line up with germline, which may come from a read error. V is TRBV10-3 and J is TRBJ2-5, with a tentative D call TRBD2 (6 bases). The CDR3 runs 17 residues. Germline V gene data show CDR1 as ENHRY and CDR2 as SYGVKD. In nucleotides, the CDR3 is TGTGCCATCAGTGAGTGGGACTCCCGGTGGGGCCAAGGGACCCAGTACTTC. It encodes CAISEWDSRWGQGTQYF.

The rearrangement joins TRBV27 to TRBJ2-2; 8 bases are a match to TRBD2. Germline lookup yields CDR1 MNHEY and CDR2 SMNVEV (reference sequence). The CDR3 loop spans 15 amino acids. V was pared by 2 bases and J by 4 bases, with 3 bases of the junction left unmatched. This chain's CDR3 is CASSLTREATGELFF. CDR3 DNA: TGTGCCAGCAGTTTAACGCGGGAGGCCACCGGGGAGCTGTTTTTT.

The chain carries TRBV11-3 and TRBJ2-3; D uncertain. Germline-derived CDR1 and CDR2 are SGHNT and YENEEA. V lost 4 bases to trimming and J lost 2 bases, with 7 bases between them. CDR3 length: 13 residues. DNA of the CDR3: TGTGCCAGCAGCTCCGGTGCCACAGATACGCAGTATTTT. The encoded protein is CASSSGATDTQYF.

The chain uses TRBV5-4 and TRBJ1-2, with D possibly TRBD1 on 6 matching bases. This CDR3 comprises 13 residues. CDR1 is SGHNT, CDR2 YYREEE, per germline (reference sequence). Trimming pared 0 bases from V and 6 bases from J, leaving 9 bases between. The CDR3 region has the DNA TGTGCCAGCAGCTTGGTGGAGGGGGATGGCTACACCTTC. It translates to CASSLVEGDGYTF.

This CDR3 reads CASSPALAGRNEQFF. CDR3 nucleotides: TGTGCCAGCAGCCCAGCGCTAGCGGGGCGGAATGAGCAGTTCTTC. The chain uses TRBV9 and TRBJ2-1, with 9 bases that match TRBD2. The CDR3 runs 15 residues. CDR1 is SGDLS, CDR2 YYNGEE, per germline. V trimming: 4 bases; J trimming: 7 bases; junction bases outside the gene matches: 9. The full variable domain, completed using reference TRBV9 and TRBJ2-1, is DSGVTQTPKHLITATGQRVTLRCSPRSGDLSVYWYQQSLDQGLQFLIQYYNGEERAKGNILERFSAQQFPDLHSELNLSSLELGDSALYFCASSPALAGRNEQFFGPGTRLTVL.

Notes on this clone: This same CDR3 is encoded by further DNA sequences in the sample. The chain couples TRBV7-2 to TRBJ2-3; D not resolved. This CDR3 is 12 amino acids long. Germline V lookup: CDR1 SGHTA, CDR2 FQGNSA. Trimming pared 2 bases from V and 3 bases from J, leaving 3 bases between. The CDR3 DNA reads as TGTGCCAGCAGCTTACTTACAGATACGCAGTATTTT. Amino acid sequence: CASSLLTDTQYF. The full variable domain, completed using reference TRBV7-2 and TRBJ2-3, is GAGVSQSPSNKVTEKGKDVELRCDPISGHTALYWYRQSLGQGLEFLIYFQGNSAPDKSGLPSDRFSAERTGGSVSTLTIQRTQQEDSAVYLCASSLLTDTQYFGPGTRLTVL.

J is TRBJ1-4 and V is TRBV2; D unresolved. Trimming removed 4 bases at V and 8 bases at J, with 8 bases between. CDR3 length equals 12 residues. Per germline, CDR1 SNHLY and CDR2 FYNNEI. DNA of the CDR3: TGTGCCAGCAGTGCTACGAAGGAAAAACTGTTTTTT. It specifies CASSATKEKLFF.

The J gene is TRBJ2-1, the V gene TRBV19; TRBD1 or TRBD2 may be the D gene (6 bases each). The V gene lost 3 bases and the J gene lost 3 bases, with 12 bases spanning the gap. The CDR3 has 15 amino acids. Germline V gene lookup returns CDR1 LNHDA and CDR2 SQIVND (reference sequence). For the CDR3, the DNA is TGTGCCAGTAGTATCCAGGGGACTGGCTACAATGAGCAGTTCTTC. It codes for CASSIQGTGYNEQFF.

This clone was seen a few times. V and J are TRBV7-2 and TRBJ2-5, with 9 positions matching TRBD2. CDR3 length: 18 amino acids. Germline V gene lookup returns CDR1 SGHTA and CDR2 FQGNSA. Trimming at V came to 5 bases and at J to 5 bases, leaving 18 bases not matched to a gene. Here the CDR3 DNA reads TGTGCCAGCAGCCCCGCGGGCGGAGCGGGAGGCCGGATGGAGACCCAGTACTTC. Translation: CASSPAGGAGGRMETQYF.

The chain recombines TRBV7-6 with TRBJ2-7; 7 positions agree with TRBD1. Per the germline V gene, CDR1 is SGHVS and CDR2 is FNYEAQ. Losses at the gene ends were 4 bases for V and 2 bases for J; bases not matched to a gene: 5. CDR3 length: 14 amino acids. The CDR3 is CASSSWDSPYEQYF. The CDR3 region has the DNA TGTGCCAGCAGCTCATGGGACAGCCCCTACGAGCAGTACTTC.

V usage is TRBV11-1 and J usage is TRBJ2-1, with a tentative D call TRBD2 (6 bases). Trimming removed 7 bases from V and 0 bases from J, with 13 bases in between. The CDR3 loop spans 15 amino acids. CDR1 and CDR2 from the germline V gene are SGHAT and FQDESV (reference sequence). CDR3 region: CASNAGDSSYNEQFF. CDR3 bases: TGTGCCAGCAACGCTGGGGACTCCTCCTACAATGAGCAGTTCTTC. Combining the CDR3 with reference TRBV11-1 and TRBJ2-1 gives the whole variable domain EAEVAQSPRYKITEKSQAVAFWCDPISGHATLYWYRQILGQGPELLVQFQDESVVDDSQLPKDRFSAERLKGVDSTLKIQPAELGDSAMYLCASNAGDSSYNEQFFGPGTRLTVL.

This chain connects TRBV12-3 or TRBV12-4 to TRBJ2-3; 7 bases align to TRBD1. This CDR3 spans 13 amino acids. V was pared by 6 bases and J by 4 bases, with 4 bases of the junction left unmatched. The CDR3 spells CASSRDSSDTQYF. The CDR3 nucleotides are TGTGCCAGCAGCCGGGACAGTTCAGATACGCAGTATTTT.

The chain combines TRBV2 with TRBJ2-5; 7 bases agree with TRBD1. CDR3 size: 15 residues. V lost 3 bases, J lost 7 bases, and 11 bases stayed unmatched. CDR1 is SNHLY, CDR2 FYNNEI, per germline. The CDR3 sequence is CASSDEQASGGTQYF. The DNA of the CDR3 is TGTGCCAGCAGTGATGAGCAGGCCTCAGGGGGGACCCAGTACTTC.

V and J are TRBV28 and TRBJ2-2, with D possibly called TRBD1 or TRBD2 (5 bases each). This CDR3 is 17 amino acids long. The germline V and J ends were trimmed by 6 bases and 6 bases, with 23 bases remaining between them. Germline CDR1 MDHEN, CDR2 SYDVKM. DNA for the CDR3: TGTGCCAGCAGATCTCCCGGGACCCTAGGACGGGCCGGGGAGCTGTTTTTT. It yields the protein CASRSPGTLGRAGELFF.

The CDR3 reads CASSELRNTGELFF. CDR3 DNA: TGTGCCAGCAGTGAACTGAGGAACACCGGGGAGCTGTTTTTT. The V gene is TRBV2, the J gene TRBJ2-2; D call uncertain. The CDR3 runs 14 residues. CDR1 and CDR2 from the germline V gene are SNHLY and FYNNEI. V lost 2 bases, J lost 1 base, and 5 bases lay in between.

This chain links TRBV13 with TRBJ2-7; possibly TRBD1 for D (6 bases). The CDR3 totals 13 residues. V was cut by 8 bases and J by 7 bases, with 18 bases left in between. Germline loops: CDR1 PRHDT, CDR2 FYEKMQ (reference sequence). The CDR3 region is CASAIRGTLEQYF. The CDR3 nucleotides read TGTGCCAGCGCGATAAGGGGGACACTTGAGCAGTACTTC.

This clone came up a few times. The chain has TRBV5-1 and TRBJ2-7; D may match TRBD1 or TRBD2 (5 bases each). The germline CDR1 and CDR2 sequences are SGHRS and YFSETQ. This CDR3 has 16 residues. Trimming pared 2 bases from V and 5 bases from J, leaving 20 bases between. In nucleotides, the CDR3 is TGCGCCAGCAGCTTCGGTGCCGGGACGGGCGAAGACGAGCAGTACTTC. It translates to CASSFGAGTGEDEQYF. Full variable domain (outside the CDR3, taken from reference TRBV5-1 and TRBJ2-7): KAGVTQTPRYLIKTRGQQVTLSCSPISGHRSVSWYQQTPGQGLQFLFEYFSETQRNKGNFPGRFSGRQFSNSRSEMNVSTLELGDSALYLCASSFGAGTGEDEQYFGPGTRLTVT.

The J gene is TRBJ2-2, the V gene TRBV6-4, with D unclear. This CDR3 contains 14 residues. Germline values: CDR1 MRHNA, CDR2 SNTAGT. The V and J ends lost 4 bases and 0 bases respectively, with 6 bases between them. This chain's CDR3 is CASSVTANTGELFF. The CDR3 DNA sequence: TGTGCCAGCAGTGTTACAGCGAACACCGGGGAGCTGTTTTTT.

V gene TRBV9 combines with J gene TRBJ2-1; D possibly corresponds to TRBD2 (6 bases). V was shortened by 4 bases and J by 12 bases, with 20 bases between the two germline ends. The CDR3 totals 14 residues. The germline V gene encodes CDR1 SGDLS and CDR2 YYNGEE. CDR3 loop: CASSPLLGEAAQFF. For the CDR3, the DNA is TGTGCCAGCAGCCCCCTCCTCGGGGAGGCGGCGCAGTTCTTC.

This chain connects TRBV5-1 to TRBJ2-7; TRBD2 matches at 7 bases. The CDR3 runs to 14 residues. Looked up from germline, CDR1 is SGHRS and CDR2 is YFSETQ. The J segment lost 0 bases and the V segment lost 2 bases, leaving 2 bases of the junction unmatched. DNA of the CDR3: TGCGCCAGCAGCTTTCGCGGGAGCTCCTACGAGCAGTACTTC. Residues: CASSFRGSSYEQYF.

The chain has TRBV7-8 and TRBJ1-4; D uncertain. V was pared by 1 base and J by 8 bases, with 8 bases between. CDR1 is SGHVS, CDR2 FQNEAQ, per germline. This CDR3 has 13 amino acids. The CDR3 nucleotides read TGTGCCAGCAGCTTAGGGGCGTACGAAAAACTGTTTTTT. It encodes CASSLGAYEKLFF.

V is TRBV7-2 and J is TRBJ2-7; unclear D gene. The J call may be wrong; the DNA end is better matched by TRBJ2-1. The CDR3 sequence is 15 residues long. CDR1 and CDR2 (germline): SGHTA, FQGNSA. CDR3 sequence reads: CASSLEKSPYNEQFF. The DNA of the CDR3 is TGTGCCAGCAGCTTAGAAAAAAGCCCCTACAATGAGCAGTTCTTC.

The chain links TRBV7-9 to TRBJ1-1; D unclear. This CDR3 is 11 amino acids long. Trimming cost V 2 bases and J 7 bases, with 5 bases left between them. Germline loops: CDR1 SEHNR, CDR2 FQNEAQ (reference sequence). The CDR3 is CASSLNYEAFF. The DNA of the CDR3 is TGTGCCAGCAGCTTAAACTATGAAGCTTTCTTT.

This clone was detected once. The chain couples TRBV19 to TRBJ1-4; a weak D match, TRBD1 (6 bases). Per the germline V gene, CDR1 is LNHDA and CDR2 is SQIVND (reference sequence). Between the trimmed V and J ends, which lost 7 bases and 3 bases, there was a span of 12 bases. CDR3 size: 14 residues. CDR3 bases: TGTGCCAGTAATTGGGGGCTGTCTAATGAAAAACTGTTTTTT. This encodes CASNWGLSNEKLFF.

This chain links TRBV15 with TRBJ1-3, with no clear D. Germline CDR1 reads LNHNV; CDR2 reads YYDKDF (reference sequence). This CDR3 spans 15 amino acids. V lost 0 bases and J 8 bases, leaving 14 bases between the germline ends. DNA of the CDR3: TGTGCCACCAGCAGAGATGGTACGGGGATCGACACCATATATTTT. Protein sequence: CATSRDGTGIDTIYF.

To note about this clone: The sample carries other DNA sequences with the same CDR3. The chain links TRBV28 to TRBJ2-3; 7 bases align to TRBD1. The J segment lost 3 bases and the V segment lost 3 bases, leaving 3 bases of the junction unmatched. Germline V CDR1 and CDR2: MDHEN, SYDVKM. There are 14 residues in the CDR3. The CDR3 region is CASSFDRVTDTQYF. CDR3 nucleotide sequence: TGTGCCAGCAGTTTCGACAGGGTAACAGATACGCAGTATTTT.

The CDR3: CASSLWLSGTSGNTDTQYF. The CDR3 DNA reads as TGTGCCAGCAGTTTATGGCTCTCCGGGACTAGCGGGAATACAGATACGCAGTATTTT. The chain employs TRBV28 and TRBJ2-3; TRBD2 aligns across 13 bases. CDR1 and CDR2 from the germline V gene are MDHEN and SYDVKM. V lost 0 bases, J lost 3 bases, and 9 bases stayed unmatched. This CDR3 region has 19 residues.

The CDR3 spells CASSLTGDEQYF. CDR3 DNA sequence: TGTGCCAGCAGCCTGACAGGGGACGAGCAGTACTTC. The chain recombines TRBV16 with TRBJ2-7; TRBD1 agrees at 8 bases. The CDR3 consists of 12 residues. Trimming at V came to 4 bases and at J to 5 bases, leaving 1 base not matched to a gene. The germline V gene has CDR1 KGHSY and CDR2 FQNENV.

The chain couples TRBV21-1 to TRBJ2-1; the table's D call TRBD1 went unverified against the DNA. TRBV21-1 is an annotated pseudogene. This CDR3 contains 12 residues. Here the CDR3 reads CASTTGLGEQFF. The DNA of the CDR3 is TGTGCCAGCACCACAGGGTTGGGTGAGCAGTTCTTC.

V is TRBV11-2 and J is TRBJ2-3; 12 bases align to TRBD2. The germline CDR1 and CDR2 sequences are SGHAT and FQNNGV. J gave up 3 bases and V 5 bases, and 6 bases lay outside the gene matches. There are 16 residues in the CDR3. In DNA form, the CDR3 reads TGTGCCAGCAGCCCTCCCGGACTAGCGGGAACAGATACGCAGTATTTT. Protein sequence: CASSPPGLAGTDTQYF.

Concerning this clone: Germline and junction disagree at one end, which may indicate a read error. CDR3 nucleotide sequence: TGCACCAGCAGCTGTGGCGAGGACAGTGGAGGGGAGACCCAGTACTTC. Translating it yields CTSSCGEDSGGETQYF. The chain uses TRBV4-3 and TRBJ2-5; D may match TRBD1 or TRBD2 (6 bases each). Germline V gene lookup returns CDR1 LGHNA and CDR2 YSLEER. The CDR3 has 16 residues.

This chain uses TRBV27 with TRBJ2-2; TRBD1 or TRBD2 may be the D gene (6 bases each). Trimming removed 3 bases at V and 0 bases at J, with 11 bases between. There are 16 residues in the CDR3. Germline-derived CDR1 and CDR2 are MNHEY and SMNVEV (reference sequence). The CDR3 DNA reads as TGTGCCAGCAGTTTCGGGGGCGACGCGAACACCGGGGAGCTGTTTTTT. It yields the protein CASSFGGDANTGELFF.